The 18 T cell receptor beta chains in this list originate from one sample, sequenced in a study of technical replicates of blood from several donors. Profiled with immunoSEQ multiplex PCR; TCRdb holds only in-frame clones, not every one. Of more than 60,000 clones listed, approximately 95% are singletons. Sequenced: T cells isolated from PBMCs. The receptors come from a human donor in good health.

The V and J genes are TRBV4-1 and TRBJ1-3; the match to TRBD1 covers 7 bases. Per the germline V gene, CDR1 is MGHRA and CDR2 is YSYEKL. The CDR3 covers 17 residues. V was clipped by 0 bases and J by 5 bases; unmatched bases: 10. The CDR3 coding sequence is TGCGCCAGCAGCCAAGATAAGACAGGGCGCACCCGAAACACCATATATTTT. Protein product: CASSQDKTGRTRNTIYF.

The V gene is TRBV19, the J gene TRBJ1-3, with a weak D call TRBD1 (6 bases). Germline V gene data show CDR1 as LNHDA and CDR2 as SQIVND (reference sequence). Trimming shortened V by 0 bases and J by 1 base, and 7 bases separated the two germline ends. The CDR3 covers 15 residues. The CDR3 DNA reads as TGTGCCAGTAGTATAGAAGGGGGTTCTGGAAACACCATATATTTT. Encoded protein: CASSIEGGSGNTIYF.

V usage is TRBV30 and J usage is TRBJ2-1; 12 nucleotides match TRBD2. The CDR3 runs 19 residues. Trimming at V came to 3 bases and at J to 1 base, leaving 13 bases not matched to a gene. Germline V CDR1 and CDR2: GTSNPN, SVGIG (reference sequence). The CDR3 is CAWSYCLAGGPSSYNEQFF. CDR3 DNA sequence: TGTGCCTGGAGCTATTGTCTAGCGGGAGGGCCCTCTTCCTACAATGAGCAGTTCTTC.

The V gene is TRBV19, the J gene TRBJ1-1; D gene ambiguous. From germline, CDR1 is LNHDA and CDR2 SQIVND (reference sequence). The CDR3 is made up of 14 amino acids. V lost 3 bases and J lost 1, with 9 bases in between. The CDR3 reads CASSIMTQNTEAFF. The CDR3 DNA sequence: TGTGCCAGTAGTATTATGACACAGAACACTGAAGCTTTCTTT.

The chain is built from TRBV2 and TRBJ2-5, with no clear D. Trimming left V 4 bases short and J 5 bases short, with 5 bases between. The CDR3 consists of 11 residues. Germline values: CDR1 SNHLY, CDR2 FYNNEI. The CDR3 is CASSVIETQYF. Written as DNA, the CDR3 is TGTGCCAGCAGTGTAATTGAGACCCAGTACTTC.

The chain links TRBV2 to TRBJ1-6; D remains ambiguous. This CDR3 has 17 residues. Germline CDR1 and CDR2: SNHLY and FYNNEI. Deletions cut 4 bases from V and 6 bases from J, with 19 bases between. The CDR3 loop is CASSGSSGTRLNSPLHF. The CDR3 DNA follows: TGTGCCAGCAGTGGTAGTTCCGGTACCCGACTTAATTCACCCCTCCACTTT.

The V call is TRBV7-2, the J call TRBJ2-7, with 10 bases lining up with TRBD2. CDR3 length: 15 residues. Germline-derived CDR1 and CDR2 are SGHTA and FQGNSA. With 1 base clipped from V and 6 bases from J, the junction kept 6 bases outside the gene matches. CDR3 sequence (DNA): TGTGCCAGCAGCTTAGTTCCAGCGGGGGGGCTCGAGCAGTACTTC. Translated, it gives CASSLVPAGGLEQYF. The full variable domain, its missing parts supplied by reference TRBV7-2 and TRBJ2-7, is GAGVSQSPSNKVTEKGKDVELRCDPISGHTALYWYRQSLGQGLEFLIYFQGNSAPDKSGLPSDRFSAERTGGSVSTLTIQRTQQEDSAVYLCASSLVPAGGLEQYFGPGTRLTVT.

The chain links TRBV5-1 to TRBJ1-5; D is possibly TRBD1 (5 bases). The V end lost 3 bases, the J end lost 9 bases, and 16 bases lay between the germline ends. Germline-derived CDR1 and CDR2 are SGHRS and YFSETQ. The CDR3 has 14 amino acids. Here the CDR3 reads CASSSGLAQGPQHF. CDR3 nucleotides: TGCGCCAGCAGCTCGGGACTGGCCCAGGGGCCCCAGCATTTT.

V gene TRBV2 combines with J gene TRBJ2-7, with TRBD2 matching over 12 bases. V lost 4 bases and J lost 5; bases outside the gene matches: 27. The CDR3 has 22 amino acids. Germline CDR1 and CDR2: SNHLY and FYNNEI. The CDR3: CASSGVTSGGPRSSVWADEQYF. The DNA for the CDR3 is TGTGCCAGCAGTGGAGTTACTAGCGGGGGGCCCCGGTCCTCGGTTTGGGCAGACGAGCAGTACTTC.

V is TRBV14 and J is TRBJ1-2; a weak D match, TRBD1 (5 bases). CDR3 length: 14 residues. Trimming shortened V by 4 bases and J by 5 bases, and 14 bases separated the two germline ends. Germline values: CDR1 SGHDN, CDR2 FVKESK. The CDR3 here is CASSPYGGPYGYTF. CDR3 nucleotides: TGTGCCAGCAGCCCTTACGGGGGACCGTATGGCTACACCTTC.

The chain joins TRBV2 to TRBJ2-5; 13 bases agree with TRBD2. The CDR3 is 17 residues long. With V trimmed by 4 bases and J by 4 bases, 9 bases remained unmatched. CDR1 is SNHLY, CDR2 FYNNEI, per germline. CDR3 in DNA: TGTGCCAGCAGTGGGACTAGCGGGAGTTGGGCAGGAGAGACCCAGTACTTC. Translation gives CASSGTSGSWAGETQYF. The variable domain in full, completed from reference TRBV2 and TRBJ2-5, reads EPEVTQTPSHQVTQMGQEVILRCVPISNHLYFYWYRQILGQKVEFLVSFYNNEISEKSEIFDDQFSVERPDGSNFTLKIRSTKLEDSAMYFCASSGTSGSWAGETQYFGPGTRLLVL.

Here the CDR3 reads CASSPSGSEQYF. The CDR3, as DNA: TGTGCCAGCAGTCCATCGGGGAGCGAGCAGTACTTC. The V gene is TRBV6-5, the J gene TRBJ2-7; maybe TRBD2 (5 bases). V was trimmed by 5 bases and J by 6 bases, leaving 11 bases between them. The CDR3 length is 12 residues. Germline-derived CDR1 and CDR2 are MNHEY and SVGAGI.

The rearrangement joins TRBV28 to TRBJ1-1, with unresolved D. Germline values: CDR1 MDHEN, CDR2 SYDVKM. There are 14 residues in the CDR3. V lost 11 bases and J 4 bases, leaving 20 bases between the germline ends. CDR3 nucleotide sequence: TGTGCCCATACGGCCCCGTCTGCGGTCACTGAAGCTTTCTTT. Translating gives CAHTAPSAVTEAFF.

The chain combines TRBV4-2 with TRBJ1-1; TRBD1 agrees at 7 bases. Germline loops: CDR1 LGHNA, CDR2 YNFKEQ. Unmatched junction bases numbered 9, after V lost 0 bases and J lost 5 bases. The length of the CDR3 is 16 residues. The CDR3 loop reads CASSQEEGARGTEAFF. The CDR3 DNA sequence: TGTGCCAGCAGCCAAGAAGAGGGGGCGAGAGGGACTGAAGCTTTCTTT.

The chain has TRBV19 and TRBJ1-1, with unresolved D. The CDR3 runs to 13 residues. With 1 base removed from V and 4 bases from J, the gap between germline ends came to 7 bases. Looked up from germline, CDR1 is LNHDA and CDR2 is SQIVND (reference sequence). The chain's CDR3 is CASSIATGTEAFF. CDR3 sequence (DNA): TGTGCCAGTAGTATAGCCACTGGCACTGAAGCTTTCTTT.

The J gene is TRBJ1-4, the V gene TRBV7-9; 12 bases are shared with TRBD1. Trimming cost V 5 bases and J 8 bases; bases outside gene matches: 12. Germline V gives CDR1 SEHNR, CDR2 FQNEAQ (reference sequence). The CDR3 length is 17 residues. CDR3 sequence reads: CASSQRGQGAREEKLFF. The CDR3, as DNA: TGTGCCAGCAGCCAAAGGGGACAGGGGGCTCGGGAGGAAAAACTGTTTTTT.

CDR3 amino acids: CASSQEWAYGYTF. CDR3 DNA: TGTGCCAGCAGCCAAGAGTGGGCCTACGGCTACACCTTC. The chain joins TRBV14 to TRBJ1-2; D ambiguous. The germline V and J ends were trimmed by 0 bases and 8 bases, with 10 bases remaining between them. The germline V gene encodes CDR1 SGHDN and CDR2 FVKESK. The CDR3 consists of 13 residues.

The chain uses TRBV6-1 and TRBJ1-3; 8 nucleotides agree with TRBD1. The CDR3 is made up of 17 amino acids. Germline values: CDR1 MNHNS, CDR2 SASEGT. The trim removed 2 bases at V and 2 bases at J, leaving 8 bases unmatched. CDR3 residues: CASSEYPQGATGNTIYF. CDR3 nucleotides: TGTGCCAGCAGTGAATACCCGCAGGGGGCGACTGGAAACACCATATATTTT.